The 16 T cell receptor beta chains listed next were all sequenced from one sample in a study of shared clonotypes between healthy human individuals. Using immunoSEQ multiplex PCR, the repertoire was profiled, and TCRdb retains in-frame clones only, with some absent. Of over 850,000 clones listed, about 84% are singletons. The sample taken for sequencing was memory CD4+ T cells from PBMCs. Subset in this sample: CD45RA-negative fraction. These receptors were taken from a man between 18 and 29 years old in good health. Some clones in this sample may be carry-over from other donors' samples.

The V gene is TRBV29-1, the J gene TRBJ2-2, with 10 nucleotides matching TRBD2. The CDR3 covers 16 residues. Germline V lookup: CDR1 SQVTM, CDR2 ANQGSEA. Unmatched junction bases numbered 10, after V lost 4 bases and J lost 5 bases. The CDR3 region is CSVAVRLAGYTGELFF. For the CDR3, the DNA is TGCAGCGTTGCCGTCAGACTAGCGGGTTATACCGGGGAGCTGTTTTTT.

This clone was detected only once. V and J are TRBV5-6 and TRBJ1-2; 11 positions agree with TRBD1. V lost 0 bases, J lost 2 bases, and 6 bases stayed unmatched. Germline CDR1 reads SGHDT; CDR2 reads YYEEEE. The CDR3 loop spans 17 amino acids. CDR3 nucleotide sequence: TGTGCCAGCAGCTTGGGGAGGGACAGGGGGAGAAACTATGGCTACACCTTC. Translation: CASSLGRDRGRNYGYTF.

This chain links TRBV18 with TRBJ1-5; TRBD1 agrees at 8 bases. The V segment lost 5 bases and the J segment 7 bases; nucleotides outside the gene matches: 10. The CDR3 is 15 residues long. Germline V gene lookup returns CDR1 KGHSH and CDR2 LQKENI. CDR3 sequence: CASSTSLSGGQPQHF. The CDR3, as DNA: TGTGCCAGCTCAACGAGCCTATCAGGGGGCCAGCCCCAGCATTTT.

The sample holds one count of this clone. The gene calls are TRBV2 and TRBJ1-2; D may be TRBD1 (5 bases). CDR3 size: 15 residues. Germline V gene data show CDR1 as SNHLY and CDR2 as FYNNEI. Trimming pared 6 bases from V and 2 bases from J, leaving 16 bases between. CDR3 sequence (DNA): TGTGCCAGCAGCCCGTTGGGCAGGGCGAACTATGGCTACACCTTC. It encodes CASSPLGRANYGYTF.

This clone came up a few times. This specimen includes other DNA sequences encoding the same CDR3. The gene calls are TRBV27 and TRBJ2-7; perhaps TRBD1 as D (6 bases). CDR1 is MNHEY, CDR2 SMNVEV, per germline (reference sequence). CDR3 size: 18 residues. V lost 4 bases to trimming and J lost 2 bases, with 24 bases between them. The CDR3 sequence: CASSSAPGTSPLPYEQYF. The CDR3 region has the DNA TGTGCCAGCAGTTCCGCTCCCGGGACATCACCCCTGCCCTACGAGCAGTACTTC.

The rearrangement links TRBV7-9 to TRBJ2-7, with 9 bases matching TRBD1. This CDR3 spans 15 amino acids. Germline values: CDR1 SEHNR, CDR2 FQNEAQ (reference sequence). Germline trimming cut 5 bases from V and 2 bases from J; bases unmatched to any gene: 7. This CDR3 is CASSQTGGGPYEQYF. The CDR3 nucleotides are TGTGCCAGCAGCCAGACAGGGGGAGGCCCCTACGAGCAGTACTTC.

The CDR3 loop reads CASSHPTTGGSFF. The DNA for the CDR3 is TGTGCCAGCAGCCATCCGACGACAGGGGGCTCTTTCTTT. This chain links TRBV9 with TRBJ1-1; 10 bases agree with TRBD1. Trimming took 4 bases from V and 12 from J; bases not matched to a gene: 9. The germline CDR1 and CDR2 sequences are SGDLS and YYNGEE. This CDR3 contains 13 residues.

This clone has a handful of counts. The chain recombines TRBV7-9 with TRBJ2-6; no clear D. The length of the CDR3 is 15 residues. Germline-derived CDR1 and CDR2 are SEHNR and FQNEAQ (reference sequence). Between the trimmed V and J ends, which lost 8 bases and 0 bases, there was a span of 11 bases. Here the CDR3 DNA reads TGTGCCAGCCTCCCCGCTAACTCTGGGGCCAACGTCCTGACTTTC. This codes for CASLPANSGANVLTF.

The genes are TRBV5-1 and TRBJ1-1; a weak D match, TRBD1 (5 bases). Looked up from germline, CDR1 is SGHRS and CDR2 is YFSETQ. Trimming left V 7 bases short and J 1 base short, with 11 bases between. CDR3 length equals 13 residues. For the CDR3, the DNA is TGCGCCAGCCGAACGAGGGGGAACACTGAAGCTTTCTTT. Its protein is CASRTRGNTEAFF.

With respect to this clone: The same CDR3 arises from other DNA sequences in this sample as well. The genes are TRBV5-1 and TRBJ2-5; unclear D gene. This CDR3 is 12 amino acids long. The V gene's germline CDR1 is SGHRS and CDR2 YFSETQ. Deletions cut 0 bases from V and 5 bases from J, with 5 bases between. The CDR3 DNA reads as TGCGCCAGCAGCTTGGCTTTGGAGACCCAGTACTTC. Protein sequence: CASSLALETQYF.

CDR3 nucleotides: TGTGCCAGCAGTGCTCTAGGTGGAATCACAGATACGCAGTATTTT. As protein: CASSALGGITDTQYF. The chain links TRBV6-4 to TRBJ2-3; D gene uncertain. CDR1 and CDR2 (germline): MRHNA, SNTAGT. The CDR3 spans 15 residues. Trimming shortened V by 4 bases and J by 2 bases, and 13 bases separated the two germline ends.

The chain is built from TRBV7-7 and TRBJ2-1, with TRBD1 identical over 11 bases. V gave up 4 bases and J gave up 6 bases; unmatched junction bases: 5. Germline V gene sequence: CDR1 SSHAT, CDR2 FNYEAQ (reference sequence). The CDR3 covers 15 residues. CDR3 DNA: TGTGCCAGCAGCTCCGGGACAGGGGGGATCAATGAGCAGTTCTTC. It translates to CASSSGTGGINEQFF. The full variable domain, completed using reference TRBV7-7 and TRBJ2-1, is GAGVSQSPRYKVTKRGQDVTLRCDPISSHATLYWYQQALGQGPEFLTYFNYEAQPDKSGLPSDRFSAERPEGSISTLTIQRTEQRDSAMYRCASSSGTGGINEQFFGPGTRLTVL.

The chain joins TRBV28 to TRBJ1-5, with TRBD1 as a possible D gene (6 bases). V was trimmed by 5 bases and J by 7 bases, leaving 9 bases between them. The CDR3 runs 12 residues. Germline-derived CDR1 and CDR2 are MDHEN and SYDVKM. This CDR3 is CASSPGQQPQHF. The CDR3 nucleotides read TGTGCCAGCAGTCCGGGACAACAGCCCCAGCATTTT.

The gene calls are TRBV28 and TRBJ1-2; no clear D gene. With 6 bases removed from V and 6 bases from J, the gap between germline ends came to 8 bases. The CDR3 has 11 amino acids. From germline, CDR1 is MDHEN and CDR2 SYDVKM. This CDR3 is CASRKQNGYTF. The CDR3 DNA reads as TGTGCCAGCAGAAAACAGAATGGCTACACCTTC.

V usage is TRBV7-2 and J usage is TRBJ2-7; D unclear. Germline V gene sequence: CDR1 SGHTA, CDR2 FQGNSA. This CDR3 is built from 18 residues. V dropped 5 bases and J dropped 1 base, with 24 bases sitting between them. The CDR3 nucleotides read TGTGCCAGCAGCCTTAAGGCCACCGGTCTGATTAATTCCTACGAGCAGTACTTC. Translating gives CASSLKATGLINSYEQYF.

The V gene is TRBV5-6, the J gene TRBJ1-2; maybe TRBD1 (5 bases). The germline V gene has CDR1 SGHDT and CDR2 YYEEEE. V was cut by 4 bases and J by 5 bases, with 15 bases left in between. The CDR3 spans 14 residues. Here the CDR3 reads CASSDSGAAYGYTF. DNA of the CDR3: TGTGCCAGCAGCGACTCCGGGGCAGCATATGGCTACACCTTC.